A selection of T cell receptor beta chains follows, all from one sample in a study of blood T cell repertoires in COVID-19. The data were produced by immunoSEQ multiplex PCR, yet TCRdb's version contains in-frame clones alone and is incomplete. The table has about 100,000 clones, just over 85% seen once. Sequenced input: peripheral blood. The receptors derive from a human donor in a cohort sampled during active COVID-19. Both conserved end residues are part of each CDR3. A D gene is named only where the DNA matches it firmly. Clone size appears in some rows only: once, few, many, or a class for an expanded clone.

D gene,clone size,J gene,V gene,CDR3 DNA,CDR3 protein
.,once,TRBJ1-2,TRBV29-1,TGCAGCGTTGAACCCGAGGAGGGACCTAACTATGGCTACACCTTC,CSVEPEEGPNYGYTF
.,.,TRBJ1-1,TRBV5-5,TGTGCCAGCAGCTTATGGGCAGTGAACACTGAAGCTTTCTTT,CASSLWAVNTEAFF
TRBD2,.,TRBJ2-5,TRBV29-1,TGCAGCGTTGACGGGGACTACCAAGGAGAGACCCAGTACTTC,CSVDGDYQGETQYF
.,.,TRBJ2-3,TRBV14,TGTGCCAGCAGCCACTTAGGCAGCGGGACGCAGTATTTT,CASSHLGSGTQYF
TRBD2,.,TRBJ2-1,TRBV7-8,TGTGCCAGCAGCTTAGGAGCTAGCGGGAGCAATGAGCAGTTCTTC,CASSLGASGSNEQFF
TRBD1,.,TRBJ2-6,TRBV7-8,TGTGCCAGCAGCCCCCCTGGGACAGGTTACTCTGGGGCCAACGTCCTGACTTTC,CASSPPGTGYSGANVLTF
.,.,TRBJ2-5,TRBV18,TGTGCCAGCTCACCAGTCAGGCCGGTGGAGACCCAGTACTTC,CASSPVRPVETQYF
.,.,TRBJ2-3,TRBV7-6,TGTGCCAGCAGCCATGGGACATCTCTCGATACGCAGTATTTT,CASSHGTSLDTQYF
.,.,TRBJ2-6,TRBV27,TGTGCCAGCAGTTTATCCCTCCTAAATAGTCACTCTGGGGCCAACGTCCTGACTTTC,CASSLSLLNSHSGANVLTF
.,.,TRBJ2-2,TRBV11-3,TGTGCCAGCAGCTCCGGTAGCGGCACCGGGGAGCTGTTTTTT,CASSSGSGTGELFF
TRBD1,.,TRBJ2-1,TRBV27,TGTGCCAGCAGCCGCCCTTTAGGGGGCGAGCAGTTCTTC,CASSRPLGGEQFF
TRBD2,.,TRBJ2-1,TRBV2,TGTGCCAGCAGTGGACCAGCGGGAGGCACGGGGAATGAGCAGTTCTTC,CASSGPAGGTGNEQFF